This T cell receptor (beta chain) was documented in a study of T cells in narcolepsy. Study summary: Patients with NT1 or NT2 and healthy control donors were enrolled. Study conclusions and caveats: Comparing one patient's CSF and blood CD4+ clonotypes highlighted HCRT- and TRIB2-specific autoreactive clonotypes. Blood of same and different patients, but not healthy controls, reportedly held recurring autoreactive clonotypes. Some memory CD4+ repertoires had no autoreactive clone sequences.

As to this clone: What it binds is unknown.

The CDR3 runs to 14 residues. Trimming removed 2 bases from V and 7 bases from J, with 14 bases in between. Germline CDR1 and CDR2: GTSNPN and SVGIG (reference sequence). Generated by immunoSEQ multiplex PCR, the TCRdb table keeps only in-frame clones and is missing some. This sample carries about 20,000 clones, roughly 87% of them seen once, and the ten largest clones take under 2%. V is TRBV30 and J is TRBJ2-2; possibly TRBD2 for D (6 bases). Specimen: memory (CD45RA-) CD4+ T cells from blood. The sequence derives from a human donor in good health. CDR3 in amino acids: CAWSLRGGIGELFF. The CDR3 DNA is TGTGCCTGGAGTCTTCGAGGCGGGATCGGGGAGCTGTTTTTT.